These 24 T cell receptor beta chains originate from one sample sequenced in a study of blood T cell repertoires in COVID-19. Profiled with immunoSEQ multiplex PCR; TCRdb holds only in-frame clones, not every one. The data hold under 200,000 clones, with almost 85% observed a single time. Sequencing used peripheral blood. These receptors all stem from a woman aged 80 or older with COVID-19, enrolled during active disease.

The V gene is TRBV18, the J gene TRBJ1-5; perhaps TRBD1 as D (6 bases). This CDR3 is 16 amino acids long. The V and J ends lost 3 bases and 3 bases respectively, with 15 bases between them. Germline-derived CDR1 and CDR2 are KGHSH and LQKENI. CDR3 in DNA: TGTGCCAGCTCACCTCAGGGGCGAGCAATCAATCAGCCCCAGCATTTT. It encodes CASSPQGRAINQPQHF.

V usage is TRBV15 and J usage is TRBJ2-1, with D possibly being TRBD1 (6 bases). The CDR3 runs 16 residues. The germline CDR1 and CDR2 sequences are LNHNV and YYDKDF (reference sequence). Trimming took 3 bases from V and 6 from J, leaving 18 bases between them. Written as DNA, the CDR3 is TGTGCCACCAGCAGCCCTCTGGTTCCCAGGGGCAATGAGCAGTTCTTC. Protein sequence: CATSSPLVPRGNEQFF.

The chain links TRBV6-6 to TRBJ1-2, with 7 bases matching TRBD1. V lost 2 bases and J lost 0; bases outside the gene matches: 3. CDR3 size: 15 residues. Germline V gene lookup returns CDR1 MNHNY and CDR2 SVGAGI (reference sequence). The CDR3 sequence: CASSYRDSANYGYTF. CDR3 coding DNA: TGTGCCAGCAGTTACCGGGACAGCGCTAACTATGGCTACACCTTC.

V usage is TRBV20-1 and J usage is TRBJ2-1; D possibly corresponds to TRBD1 (6 bases). Deletions cut 3 bases from V and 2 bases from J, with 23 bases between. This CDR3 comprises 18 residues. Per germline, CDR1 DFQATT and CDR2 SNEGSKA (reference sequence). The DNA of the CDR3 is TGCAGTGCTAGTAGGGGGTTGTCCCGGGACCCCACCTACAATGAGCAGTTCTTC. Amino acid sequence: CSASRGLSRDPTYNEQFF.

This chain links TRBV2 with TRBJ1-2, with 7 bases aligning to TRBD1. The CDR3 runs to 16 residues. Losses at the gene ends were 2 bases for V and 2 bases for J; bases not matched to a gene: 8. Germline loops: CDR1 SNHLY, CDR2 FYNNEI. In DNA, the CDR3 is TGTGCCAGCAGTGAAAGGGGAGTCAGGGGGAACTATGGCTACACCTTC. Its translation is CASSERGVRGNYGYTF.

The chain combines TRBV7-2 with TRBJ2-3, with D perhaps matching TRBD2 (6 bases). Germline values: CDR1 SGHTA, CDR2 FQGNSA. Between the trimmed V and J ends, which lost 4 bases and 10 bases, there was a span of 18 bases. CDR3 size: 14 residues. The CDR3 region has the DNA TGTGCCAGCAGCTCTCGGTCACTAGCTAATGCGCAGTATTTT. This encodes CASSSRSLANAQYF.

The chain recombines TRBV7-3 with TRBJ2-1, with D maybe TRBD2 (5 bases). Trimming took off 0 bases at V and 0 bases at J, with 9 bases between the two ends. Germline V gives CDR1 SGHTA, CDR2 FQGTGA. This CDR3 region has 16 residues. The CDR3 here is CASSLTGGSSYNEQFF. The CDR3, as DNA: TGTGCCAGCAGCTTAACCGGAGGTAGCTCCTACAATGAGCAGTTCTTC.

J is TRBJ2-1 and V is TRBV7-9, with D possibly TRBD1 on 7 matching bases. Germline-derived CDR1 and CDR2 are SEHNR and FQNEAQ (reference sequence). Trimming removed 5 bases from V and 3 bases from J, with 14 bases in between. The CDR3 is 15 residues long. For the CDR3, the DNA is TGTGCCAGCAGCCCCAGGGGGGCAGTCTACAATGAGCAGTTCTTC. Translation gives CASSPRGAVYNEQFF. Complete variable domain (other parts from reference TRBV7-9 and TRBJ2-1): DTGVSQNPRHKITKRGQNVTFRCDPISEHNRLYWYRQTLGQGPEFLTYFQNEAQLEKSRLLSDRFSAERPKGSFSTLEIQRTEQGDSAMYLCASSPRGAVYNEQFFGPGTRLTVL.

The gene calls are TRBV6-5 and TRBJ2-1; D is unresolved. With 8 bases removed from V and 9 bases from J, the gap between germline ends came to 17 bases. CDR1 MNHEY and CDR2 SVGAGI come from the germline V gene. The CDR3 is 13 residues long. CDR3 nucleotides: TGTGCCAGCCGCGTCCAAATGAGTAGTGAGCAGTTCTTC. This translates into CASRVQMSSEQFF.

This chain connects TRBV6-5 to TRBJ1-6; 8 bases match TRBD1. The CDR3 extends over 14 amino acids. Germline V CDR1 and CDR2: MNHEY, SVGAGI. V lost 5 bases, J lost 6 bases, and 3 bases stayed unmatched. The CDR3 loop reads CASSPGTGNSPLHF. In DNA form, the CDR3 reads TGTGCCAGCAGTCCCGGGACAGGTAATTCACCCCTCCACTTT.

V gene TRBV7-8 combines with J gene TRBJ1-3, with TRBD1 identical over 11 bases. Germline CDR1 is SGHVS and CDR2 is FQNEAQ. The junction had 9 bases not matched to a gene; V was cut back by 6 bases and J by 8 bases. The CDR3 is 15 amino acids. Written as DNA, the CDR3 is TGTGCCAGCAGTTCATGGGGACAGGGGGGAGACACCATATATTTT. It specifies CASSSWGQGGDTIYF.

This chain connects TRBV5-1 to TRBJ2-2; 8 nucleotides align to TRBD2. This CDR3 contains 15 residues. The J segment lost 6 bases and the V segment lost 0 bases, leaving 4 bases of the junction unmatched. Germline V lookup: CDR1 SGHRS, CDR2 YFSETQ. Written as DNA, the CDR3 is TGCGCCAGCAGCTTGGTTTCGGGAGGGTCCGGGGAGCTGTTTTTT. This encodes CASSLVSGGSGELFF.

V and J are TRBV28 and TRBJ2-3, with D maybe TRBD2 (5 bases). The V end was cut by 3 bases, the J end by 5 bases, with 21 bases between. Germline V gives CDR1 MDHEN, CDR2 SYDVKM. This CDR3 region has 17 residues. In DNA, the CDR3 is TGTGCCAGCAGTTTCGGAGCTAGTCTCTCGGCGGGAGATACGCAGTATTTT. It encodes CASSFGASLSAGDTQYF.

V gene TRBV5-4 combines with J gene TRBJ2-7; 7 bases match TRBD1. This CDR3 contains 15 residues. The germline CDR1 and CDR2 sequences are SGHNT and YYREEE (reference sequence). With V trimmed by 4 bases and J by 5 bases, 12 bases remained unmatched. CDR3: CASSVTGTATDEQYF. The CDR3 DNA sequence: TGTGCCAGCAGCGTAACCGGGACAGCGACCGACGAGCAGTACTTC.

This sequence joins TRBV30 and TRBJ1-2; 7 bases align to TRBD1. CDR1 is GTSNPN, CDR2 SVGIG, per germline (reference sequence). This CDR3 region has 15 residues. V was clipped by 2 bases and J by 8 bases; unmatched bases: 14. CDR3 loop: CAWSPPDRSRRGYTF. The CDR3, as DNA: TGTGCCTGGAGTCCGCCGGACAGGAGTCGTAGGGGCTACACCTTC.

The rearrangement links TRBV18 to TRBJ1-2; a possible D gene is TRBD1 (5 bases). V was trimmed by 2 bases and J by 4 bases, leaving 17 bases between them. Germline assignment: CDR1 KGHSH and CDR2 LQKENI. This CDR3 region has 16 residues. CDR3 protein: CASSPSGPPLLYGYTF. In nucleotides, the CDR3 is TGTGCCAGCTCACCATCAGGGCCCCCGCTCCTCTATGGCTACACCTTC.

The chain carries TRBV9 and TRBJ2-2; 11 bases are a match to TRBD1. The CDR3 contains 15 residues. V was clipped by 4 bases and J by 6 bases; unmatched bases: 5. Looked up from germline, CDR1 is SGDLS and CDR2 is YYNGEE. The CDR3 region has the DNA TGTGCCAGCAGCTTAAGGACAGGGGGCCCCGGGGAGCTGTTTTTT. It encodes CASSLRTGGPGELFF.

CDR3 sequence reads: CASSILAGGPSEQFF. CDR3 sequence (DNA): TGTGCCAGTAGTATACTAGCGGGAGGGCCCAGTGAGCAGTTCTTC. The chain is built from TRBV19 and TRBJ2-1; 12 nucleotides match TRBD2. Germline CDR1 reads LNHDA; CDR2 reads SQIVND (reference sequence). This CDR3 region has 15 residues. V lost 2 bases, J lost 9 bases, and 5 bases stayed unmatched.

The J gene is TRBJ1-1, the V gene TRBV23-1; D gene unclear. TRBV23-1 is annotated as an ORF whose role is uncertain. V shed 6 bases and J shed 4 bases, with 21 bases lying between them. The CDR3 runs 16 residues. CDR3 amino acids: CASRAPDGRKATEAFF. The DNA for the CDR3 is TGCGCCAGCAGGGCGCCGGACGGGAGGAAGGCCACTGAAGCTTTCTTT.

The chain links TRBV7-3 to TRBJ2-7; 8 bases map to TRBD2. This CDR3 region has 16 residues. Germline V gene lookup returns CDR1 SGHTA and CDR2 FQGTGA. V trimming: 0 bases; J trimming: 2 bases; junction bases outside the gene matches: 6. CDR3 residues: CASSLTSSGFPYEQYF. The CDR3 DNA reads as TGTGCCAGCAGCTTAACTTCTAGCGGGTTCCCCTACGAGCAGTACTTC. Supplemented by reference TRBV7-3 and TRBJ2-7, the full variable domain reads GAGVSQTPSNKVTEKGKYVELRCDPISGHTALYWYRQSLGQGPEFLIYFQGTGAADDSGLPNDRFFAVRPEGSVSTLKIQRTERGDSAVYLCASSLTSSGFPYEQYFGPGTRLTVT.

The chain has TRBV10-3 and TRBJ2-3, with D possibly TRBD2 on 6 matching bases. The germline CDR1 and CDR2 sequences are ENHRY and SYGVKD. The CDR3 spans 15 residues. Trimming took off 4 bases at V and 1 base at J, with 12 bases between the two ends. CDR3 loop: CAISVSGAGTDTQYF. The CDR3 bases are TGTGCCATCAGTGTTAGCGGAGCGGGCACAGATACGCAGTATTTT.

This clone was seen only a few times. This sequence joins TRBV5-4 and TRBJ1-6; tentatively, D is TRBD1 (6 bases). The CDR3 sequence is 17 residues long. V lost 3 bases and J lost 5, with 18 bases in between. CDR1 is SGHNT and CDR2 is YYREEE in the germline V gene (reference sequence). CDR3 sequence: CASSSGGGVADNSPLHF. As DNA, the CDR3 is TGTGCCAGCAGCTCTGGGGGGGGCGTAGCGGATAATTCACCCCTCCACTTT. Full variable domain (rest looked up from reference TRBV5-4 and TRBJ1-6): ETGVTQSPTHLIKTRGQQVTLRCSSQSGHNTVSWYQQALGQGPQFIFQYYREEENGRGNFPPRFSGLQFPNYSSELNVNALELDDSALYLCASSSGGGVADNSPLHFGNGTRLTVT.

The rearrangement joins TRBV7-2 to TRBJ2-3; TRBD2 aligns across 13 bases. Germline lookup yields CDR1 SGHTA and CDR2 FQGNSA. There are 18 residues in the CDR3. Losses at the gene ends were 5 bases for V and 2 bases for J; bases not matched to a gene: 10. CDR3 loop: CASSREGLAGANTDTQYF. DNA for the CDR3: TGTGCCAGCAGCCGGGAAGGACTAGCGGGGGCCAACACAGATACGCAGTATTTT.

V is TRBV11-2 and J is TRBJ2-7, with unresolved D. The CDR3 has 15 amino acids. V was clipped by 5 bases and J by 0 bases, with 14 bases between them. CDR1 is SGHAT, CDR2 FQNNGV, per germline. CDR3 coding DNA: TGTGCCAGCAGCCCTAAGGTTAGGAGCTCCTACGAGCAGTACTTC. It codes for CASSPKVRSSYEQYF.